This T cell receptor beta chain was recorded in a study of T cell clusters in autoimmune cytopenias. Study conclusions and caveats: Exclusive TRB clusters were almost three-fold more numerous in healthy donors than in active autoimmune hepatitis.

A note on this clonotype: Its antigen is currently unknown.

TRB was amplified by touch-down multiplex PCR, primer pools A and B combined. With the multiplex PCR reads reprocessed, TCRdb shows one record per CDR3 protein and no DNA. The record lists more than 7,000 distinct CDR3 sequences, of which the ten most abundant hold over 3.5%. TRB was amplified from roughly 0.25 ug of peripheral blood genomic DNA per sample. Germline-derived CDR1 and CDR2 are GTSNPN and SVGIG (reference sequence). The CDR3 consists of 13 residues. The origin of this receptor is a human donor with an autoimmune cytopenia or autoimmune hepatitis (not recorded which). The sequenced sample consisted of peripheral blood. The genes are TRBV30 and TRBJ1-2; TCRdb's D gene call, TRBD1, goes unchecked for lack of DNA. The CDR3 loop is CAWSVDSSYGYTF. Variable domain in full (rest from reference TRBV30 and TRBJ1-2): SQTIHQWPATLVQPVGSPLSLECTVEGTSNPNLYWYRQAAGRGLQLLFYSVGIGQISSEVPQNLSASRPQDRQFILSSKKLLLSDSGFYLCAWSVDSSYGYTFGSGTRLTVV.